This T cell receptor beta chain came from a study of technical replicates of blood from a handful of donors. CDR1 and CDR2 (germline): SGHVS, FNYEAQ. This CDR3 spans 14 amino acids. The germline V and J ends were trimmed by 5 bases and 6 bases, with 17 bases remaining between them. Here immunoSEQ multiplex PCR was the method, and the copy in TCRdb shows in-frame clones only, minus some. This table holds 95,000 to 100,000 clones, approximately 94% found once. The source is a human donor in good health. The rearrangement joins TRBV7-6 to TRBJ2-7, with D perhaps TRBD2 (6 bases). Sequenced: T cells isolated from PBMCs. This CDR3 is CASSTREVGGEQYF. The DNA for the CDR3 is TGTGCCAGCAGCACACGAGAGGTCGGGGGCGAGCAGTACTTC.